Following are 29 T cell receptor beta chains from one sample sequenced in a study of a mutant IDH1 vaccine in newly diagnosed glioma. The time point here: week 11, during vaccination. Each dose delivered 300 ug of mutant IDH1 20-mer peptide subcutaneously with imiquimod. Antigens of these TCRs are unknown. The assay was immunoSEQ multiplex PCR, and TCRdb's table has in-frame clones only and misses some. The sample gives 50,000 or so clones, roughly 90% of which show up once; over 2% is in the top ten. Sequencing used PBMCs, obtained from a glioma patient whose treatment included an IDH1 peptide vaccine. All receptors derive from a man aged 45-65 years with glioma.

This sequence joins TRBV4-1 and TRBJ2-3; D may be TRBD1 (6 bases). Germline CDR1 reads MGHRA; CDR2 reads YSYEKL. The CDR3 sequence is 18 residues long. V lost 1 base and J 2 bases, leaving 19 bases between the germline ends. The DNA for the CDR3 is TGCGCCAGCAGCCAAGGCCGCGTCAGGGGTAGGGTCACAGATACGCAGTATTTT. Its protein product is CASSQGRVRGRVTDTQYF.

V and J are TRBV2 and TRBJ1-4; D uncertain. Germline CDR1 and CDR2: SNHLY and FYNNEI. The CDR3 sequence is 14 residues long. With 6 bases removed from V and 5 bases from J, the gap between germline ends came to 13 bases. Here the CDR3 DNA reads TGTGCCAGCAGACTACACCTTACAAATGAAAAACTGTTTTTT. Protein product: CASRLHLTNEKLFF.

The CDR3 nucleotides read TGTGCCAGCAGCCAAGTACCCCCAGGGTTCGGGCCTGAAGCTTTCTTT. Translating it yields CASSQVPPGFGPEAFF. This chain joins TRBV14 and TRBJ1-1, with TRBD1 as a possible D gene (5 bases). The germline gives CDR1 SGHDN, CDR2 FVKESK. The CDR3 has 16 amino acids. Between the trimmed V and J ends, which lost 1 base and 6 bases, there was a span of 18 bases.

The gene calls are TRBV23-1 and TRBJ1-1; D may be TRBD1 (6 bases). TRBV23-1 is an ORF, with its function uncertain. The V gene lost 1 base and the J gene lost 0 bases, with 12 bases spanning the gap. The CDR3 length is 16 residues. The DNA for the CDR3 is TGCGCCAGCAGTCAATTGGGACACTCCTTGAACACTGAAGCTTTCTTT. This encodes CASSQLGHSLNTEAFF.

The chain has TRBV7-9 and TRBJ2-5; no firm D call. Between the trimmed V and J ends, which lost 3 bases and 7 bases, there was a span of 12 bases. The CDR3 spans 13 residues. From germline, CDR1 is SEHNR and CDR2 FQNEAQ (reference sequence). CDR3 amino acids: CASSFLSTLTQYF. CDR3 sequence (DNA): TGTGCCAGCAGCTTCCTGTCTACCCTGACCCAGTACTTC.

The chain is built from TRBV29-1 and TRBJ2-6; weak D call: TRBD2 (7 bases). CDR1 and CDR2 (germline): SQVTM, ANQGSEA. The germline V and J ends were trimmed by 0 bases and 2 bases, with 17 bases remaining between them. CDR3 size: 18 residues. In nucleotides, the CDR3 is TGCAGCGTTGAAGATCGGCGGGGGCGCGAGCCTGGGGCCAACGTCCTGACTTTC. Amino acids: CSVEDRRGREPGANVLTF.

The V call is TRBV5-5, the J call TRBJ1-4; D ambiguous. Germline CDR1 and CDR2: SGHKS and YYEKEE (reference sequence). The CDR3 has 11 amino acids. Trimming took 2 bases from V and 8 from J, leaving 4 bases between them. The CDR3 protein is CASSFGEKLFF. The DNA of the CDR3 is TGTGCCAGCAGCTTCGGGGAAAAACTGTTTTTT. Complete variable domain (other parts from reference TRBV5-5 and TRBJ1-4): DAGVTQSPTHLIKTRGQQVTLRCSPISGHKSVSWYQQVLGQGPQFIFQYYEKEERGRGNFPDRFSARQFPNYSSELNVNALLLGDSALYLCASSFGEKLFFGSGTQLSVL.

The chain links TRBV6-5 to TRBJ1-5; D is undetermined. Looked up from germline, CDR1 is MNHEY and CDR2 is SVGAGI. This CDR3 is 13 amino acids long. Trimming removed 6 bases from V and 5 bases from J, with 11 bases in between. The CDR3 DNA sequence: TGTGCCAGCAGCATGACAATATATCAGCCCCAGCATTTT. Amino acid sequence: CASSMTIYQPQHF.

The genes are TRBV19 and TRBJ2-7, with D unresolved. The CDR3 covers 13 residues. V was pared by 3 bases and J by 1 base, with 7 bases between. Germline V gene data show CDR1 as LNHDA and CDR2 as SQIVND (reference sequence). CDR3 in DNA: TGTGCCAGTAGTATGGAAGGGTCCTACGAGCAGTACTTC. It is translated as CASSMEGSYEQYF.

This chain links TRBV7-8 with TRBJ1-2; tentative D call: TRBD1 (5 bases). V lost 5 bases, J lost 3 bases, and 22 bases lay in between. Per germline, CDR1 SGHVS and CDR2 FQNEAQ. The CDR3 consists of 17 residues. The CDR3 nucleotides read TGTGCCAGCAGCCCCCAGGGCGTAGGGGTCTCTTACTATGGCTACACCTTC. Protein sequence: CASSPQGVGVSYYGYTF.

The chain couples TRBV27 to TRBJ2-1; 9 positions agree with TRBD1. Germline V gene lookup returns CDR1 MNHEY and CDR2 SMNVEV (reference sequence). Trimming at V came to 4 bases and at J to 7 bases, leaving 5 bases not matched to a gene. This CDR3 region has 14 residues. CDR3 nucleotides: TGTGCCAGCAGTTCAAACAGGGGGCGTAATGAGCAGTTCTTC. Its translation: CASSSNRGRNEQFF.

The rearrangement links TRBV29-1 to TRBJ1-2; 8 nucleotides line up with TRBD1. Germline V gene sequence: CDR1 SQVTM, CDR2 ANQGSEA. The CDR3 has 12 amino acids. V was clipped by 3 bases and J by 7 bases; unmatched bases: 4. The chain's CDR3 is CSVDGQGAGYTF. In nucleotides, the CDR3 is TGCAGCGTTGATGGGCAGGGGGCTGGCTACACCTTC.

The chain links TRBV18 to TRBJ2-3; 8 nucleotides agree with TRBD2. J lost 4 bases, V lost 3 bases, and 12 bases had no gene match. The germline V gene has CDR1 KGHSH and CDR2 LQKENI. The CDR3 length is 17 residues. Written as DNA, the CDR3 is TGTGCCAGCTCACCCCAGAACAGCGGGAGTCGTTCAGATACGCAGTATTTT. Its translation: CASSPQNSGSRSDTQYF.

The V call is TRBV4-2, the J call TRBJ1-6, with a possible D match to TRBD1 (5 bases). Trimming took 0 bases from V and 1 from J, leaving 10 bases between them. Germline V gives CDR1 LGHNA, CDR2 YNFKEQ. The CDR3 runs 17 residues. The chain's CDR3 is CASSQDGTKSYNSPLHF. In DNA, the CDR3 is TGTGCCAGCAGCCAAGATGGGACCAAATCCTATAATTCACCCCTCCACTTT.

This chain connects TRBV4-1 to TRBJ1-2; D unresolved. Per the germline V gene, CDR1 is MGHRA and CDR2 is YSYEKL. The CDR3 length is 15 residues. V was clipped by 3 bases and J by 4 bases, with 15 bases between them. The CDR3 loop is CASSQGLASFYGYTF. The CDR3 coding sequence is TGCGCCAGCAGCCAGGGCCTCGCGAGTTTCTATGGCTACACCTTC.

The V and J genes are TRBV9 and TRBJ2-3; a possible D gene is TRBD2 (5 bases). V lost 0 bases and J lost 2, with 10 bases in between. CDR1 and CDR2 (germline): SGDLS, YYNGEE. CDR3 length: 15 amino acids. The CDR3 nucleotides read TGTGCCAGCAGCGTAGAGGAGGCAGTCACAGATACGCAGTATTTT. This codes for CASSVEEAVTDTQYF.

CDR3 residues: CASVSYTEAFF. For the CDR3, the DNA is TGTGCCAGCGTGTCCTACACTGAAGCTTTCTTT. The chain recombines TRBV19 with TRBJ1-1; D gene ambiguous. V shed 9 bases and J shed 3 bases, with 8 bases lying between them. The CDR3 covers 11 residues. Germline assignment: CDR1 LNHDA and CDR2 SQIVND (reference sequence).

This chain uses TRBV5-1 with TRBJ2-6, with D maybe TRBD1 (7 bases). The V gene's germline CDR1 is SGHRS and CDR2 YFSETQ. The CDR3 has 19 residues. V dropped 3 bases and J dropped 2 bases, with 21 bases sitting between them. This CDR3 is CASSSGADREIPGANVLTF. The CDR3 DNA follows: TGCGCCAGCAGCTCGGGGGCCGACAGGGAAATCCCTGGGGCCAACGTCCTGACTTTC.

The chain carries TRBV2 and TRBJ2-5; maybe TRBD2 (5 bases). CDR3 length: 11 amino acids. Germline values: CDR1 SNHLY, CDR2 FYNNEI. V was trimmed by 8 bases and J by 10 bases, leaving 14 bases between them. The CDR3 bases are TGTGCCAGCGGGCGTGAAGGAGGCCAGTACTTC. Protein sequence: CASGREGGQYF.

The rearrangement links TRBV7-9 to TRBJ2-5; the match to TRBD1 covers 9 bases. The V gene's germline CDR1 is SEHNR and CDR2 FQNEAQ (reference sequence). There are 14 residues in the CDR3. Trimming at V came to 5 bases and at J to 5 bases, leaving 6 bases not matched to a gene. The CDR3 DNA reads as TGTGCCAGCAGCCCCGGGACAGGGACTGAGACCCAGTACTTC. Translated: CASSPGTGTETQYF.

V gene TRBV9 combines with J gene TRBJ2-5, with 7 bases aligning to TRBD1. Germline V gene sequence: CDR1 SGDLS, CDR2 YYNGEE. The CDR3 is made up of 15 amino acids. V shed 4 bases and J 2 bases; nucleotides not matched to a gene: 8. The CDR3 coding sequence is TGTGCCAGCAGCCGAGGGGGACAGCTACAAGAGACCCAGTACTTC. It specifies CASSRGGQLQETQYF.

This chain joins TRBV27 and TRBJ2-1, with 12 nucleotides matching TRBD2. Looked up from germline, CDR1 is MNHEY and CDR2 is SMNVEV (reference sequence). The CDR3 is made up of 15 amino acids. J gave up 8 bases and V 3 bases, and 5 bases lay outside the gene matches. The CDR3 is CASSFLAGGPDEQFF. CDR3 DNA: TGTGCCAGCAGTTTCCTAGCGGGAGGGCCAGATGAGCAGTTCTTC.

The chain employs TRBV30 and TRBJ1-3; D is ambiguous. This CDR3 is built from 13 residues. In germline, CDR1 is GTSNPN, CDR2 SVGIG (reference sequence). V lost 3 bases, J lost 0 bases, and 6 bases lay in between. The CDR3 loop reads CAWSRFSGNTIYF. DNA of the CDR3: TGTGCCTGGAGCCGTTTCTCTGGAAACACCATATATTTT.

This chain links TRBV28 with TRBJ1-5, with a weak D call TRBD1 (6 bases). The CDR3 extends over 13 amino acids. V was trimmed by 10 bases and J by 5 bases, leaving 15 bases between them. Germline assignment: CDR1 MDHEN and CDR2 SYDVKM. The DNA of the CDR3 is TGTGCCACCCTCGGGGGGCCCCATCAGCCCCAGCATTTT. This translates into CATLGGPHQPQHF.

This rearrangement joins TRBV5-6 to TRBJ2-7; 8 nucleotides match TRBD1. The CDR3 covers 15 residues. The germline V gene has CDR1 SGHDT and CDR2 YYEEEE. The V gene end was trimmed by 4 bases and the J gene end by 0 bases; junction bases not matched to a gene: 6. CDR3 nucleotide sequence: TGTGCCAGCAGCCAGGGACAGGTGAGCTCCTACGAGCAGTACTTC. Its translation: CASSQGQVSSYEQYF.

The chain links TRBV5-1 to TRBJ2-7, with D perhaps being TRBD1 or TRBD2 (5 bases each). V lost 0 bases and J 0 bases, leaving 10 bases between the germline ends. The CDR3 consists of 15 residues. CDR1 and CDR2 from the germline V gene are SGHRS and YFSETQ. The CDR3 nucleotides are TGCGCCAGCAGCTTGGCCGCAGGGAGCTCCTACGAGCAGTACTTC. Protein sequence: CASSLAAGSSYEQYF. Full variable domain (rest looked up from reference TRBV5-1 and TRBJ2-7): KAGVTQTPRYLIKTRGQQVTLSCSPISGHRSVSWYQQTPGQGLQFLFEYFSETQRNKGNFPGRFSGRQFSNSRSEMNVSTLELGDSALYLCASSLAAGSSYEQYFGPGTRLTVT.

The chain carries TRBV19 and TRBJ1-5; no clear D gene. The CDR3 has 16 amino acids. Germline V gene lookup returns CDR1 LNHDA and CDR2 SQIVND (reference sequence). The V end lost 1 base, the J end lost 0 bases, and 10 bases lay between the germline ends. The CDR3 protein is CASSIGEVYSNQPQHF. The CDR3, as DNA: TGTGCCAGTAGTATAGGTGAGGTTTATAGCAATCAGCCCCAGCATTTT. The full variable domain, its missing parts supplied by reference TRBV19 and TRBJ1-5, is DGGITQSPKYLFRKEGQNVTLSCEQNLNHDAMYWYRQDPGQGLRLIYYSQIVNDFQKGDIAEGYSVSREKKESFPLTVTSAQKNPTAFYLCASSIGEVYSNQPQHFGDGTRLSIL.

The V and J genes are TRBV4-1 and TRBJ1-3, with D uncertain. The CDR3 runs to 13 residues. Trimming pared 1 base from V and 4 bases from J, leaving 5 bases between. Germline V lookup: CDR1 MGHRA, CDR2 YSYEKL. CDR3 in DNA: TGCGCCAGCAGCCAAGTGGCAGGAAACACCATATATTTT. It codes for CASSQVAGNTIYF.

The DNA for the CDR3 is TGCAGCGCCTACGGACAGGCGCTCCACAATGAGCAGTTCTTC. Protein product: CSAYGQALHNEQFF. The chain carries TRBV29-1 and TRBJ2-1, with TRBD1 matching over 7 bases. The V gene end was trimmed by 7 bases and the J gene end by 5 bases; junction bases not matched to a gene: 11. This CDR3 comprises 14 residues. In germline, CDR1 is SQVTM, CDR2 ANQGSEA.